The rows below give T cell receptor beta chains drawn from one sample of a study of graft-versus-host responses after intestinal transplantation. The data were produced by immunoSEQ multiplex PCR, yet TCRdb's version contains in-frame clones alone and is incomplete. The sample shows roughly 110,000 clones, over 80% of them seen only once. These receptors' targets are unknown. Material: unstimulated CD4+ T cells sorted from spleen or lymph node cells, obtained before transplant. The origin of the receptors is a human donor who was the organ donor for an intestinal transplant. Both conserved end residues are part of each CDR3. Each record gives: clone size, D gene, J gene, V gene, CDR3 DNA, CDR3 protein. D genes are given only for firm matches. Part of the rows lack a size; the others show once, few, many or a class for expanded clones.

>.|.|TRBJ2-4|TRBV10-3
TGTGCCATCAGTGAGTCTGGCAGTCGAAAAAACATTCAGTACTTC
CAISESGSRKNIQYF
>.|.|TRBJ2-3|TRBV5-8
TGTGCCAGCAGCTCGTCCCGAGGGTCTATGCTCGGCACAGATACGCAGTATTTT
CASSSSRGSMLGTDTQYF
>.|TRBD2|TRBJ2-3|TRBV7-9
TGTGCCAGCAGCGCCGGACTAGCGGGAGGGCCAGATACGCAGTATTTT
CASSAGLAGGPDTQYF
>.|.|TRBJ2-5|TRBV6-5
TGTGCCAGCAGTTACAGACTAGTTGATGAGACCCAGTACTTC
CASSYRLVDETQYF
>.|.|TRBJ1-4|TRBV5-4
TGTGCCAGCAGCTTCCTTCGCGGGACGACTAATGAAAAACTGTTTTTT
CASSFLRGTTNEKLFF
>.|TRBD1|TRBJ1-4|TRBV19
TGTGCCAGTAGTATACCGGGACAGGGGGTGAAAGGTGAAAAACTGTTTTTT
CASSIPGQGVKGEKLFF
>.|TRBD2|TRBJ2-1|TRBV11-3
TGTGCCAGCAGCTTAAGGCGGGGGTTTTACAATGAGCAGTTCTTC
CASSLRRGFYNEQFF
>.|.|TRBJ1-4|TRBV5-3
TGTGCCAGAAGCTTCCACGGGTTTAATGAAAAACTGTTTTTT
CARSFHGFNEKLFF
>few|.|TRBJ1-4|TRBV27
TGTGCCAGCAGTTCCCACAGGGAGAGGCGTAACGGAAAACTGTTTTTT
CASSSHRERRNGKLFF
>.|TRBD1|TRBJ1-5|TRBV27
TGTGCCAGCAGTTTAAGACAGGGTGGAGAATGGCCCCAGCATTTT
CASSLRQGGEWPQHF
>.|.|TRBJ2-1|TRBV18
TGTGCCAGCTCACCATCCTACCTAGCAACTGACAATGAGCAGTTCTTC
CASSPSYLATDNEQFF
>.|TRBD1|TRBJ2-3|TRBV11-1
TGTGCCAGCAGCGAGGACAGGGCGGCAGATACGCAGTATTTT
CASSEDRAADTQYF
>.|TRBD1|TRBJ2-7|TRBV11-2
TGTGCCAGCAGCCCACGGGGACAGGGGGGCGAGCAGTACTTC
CASSPRGQGGEQYF
>.|.|TRBJ2-5|TRBV5-1
TGCGCCAGCAGCTTGATGGCGCGGGAGACCCAGTACTTC
CASSLMARETQYF
>.|.|TRBJ2-5|TRBV10-3
TGTGCCATCGGTGCGGGCGCTTTCGAGACCCAGTACTTC
CAIGAGAFETQYF
>.|TRBD1|TRBJ2-7|TRBV11-3
TGTGCCAGCAGCGGGGGACAGTCGACCTACGAGCAGTACTTC
CASSGGQSTYEQYF
>.|TRBD1|TRBJ2-3|TRBV5-1
TGCGCCAGCAGCTTGGACAGGGGGTACACAGATACGCAGTATTTT
CASSLDRGYTDTQYF